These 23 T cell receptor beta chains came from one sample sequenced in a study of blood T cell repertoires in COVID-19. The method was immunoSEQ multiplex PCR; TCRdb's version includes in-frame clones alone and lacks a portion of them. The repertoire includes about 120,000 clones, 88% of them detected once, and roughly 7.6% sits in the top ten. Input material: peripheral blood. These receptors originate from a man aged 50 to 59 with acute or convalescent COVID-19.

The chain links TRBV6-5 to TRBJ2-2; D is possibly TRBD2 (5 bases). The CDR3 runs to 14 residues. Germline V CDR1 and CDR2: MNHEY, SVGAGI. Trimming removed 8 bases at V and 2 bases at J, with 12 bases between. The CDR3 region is CASLWRVNTGELFF. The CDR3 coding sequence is TGTGCCAGCCTCTGGCGGGTTAACACCGGGGAGCTGTTTTTT.

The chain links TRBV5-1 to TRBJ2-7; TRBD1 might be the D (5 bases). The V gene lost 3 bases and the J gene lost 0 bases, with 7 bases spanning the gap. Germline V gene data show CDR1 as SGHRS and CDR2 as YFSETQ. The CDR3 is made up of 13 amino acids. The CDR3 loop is CASSSDSSYEQYF. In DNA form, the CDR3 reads TGCGCCAGCAGCTCAGACAGCTCCTACGAGCAGTACTTC.

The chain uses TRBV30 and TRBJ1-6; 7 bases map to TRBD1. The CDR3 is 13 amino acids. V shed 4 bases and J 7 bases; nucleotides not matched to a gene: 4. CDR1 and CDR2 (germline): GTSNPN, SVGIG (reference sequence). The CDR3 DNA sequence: TGTGCCTGGACTGGACAGGCAAATTCACCCCTCCACTTT. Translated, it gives CAWTGQANSPLHF.

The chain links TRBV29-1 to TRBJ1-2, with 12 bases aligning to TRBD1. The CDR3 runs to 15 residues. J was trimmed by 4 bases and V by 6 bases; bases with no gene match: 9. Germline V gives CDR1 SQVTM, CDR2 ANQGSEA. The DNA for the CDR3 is TGCAGCGTCGGGGACCGGGACAGGGGGCCCTATGGCTACACCTTC. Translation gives CSVGDRDRGPYGYTF.

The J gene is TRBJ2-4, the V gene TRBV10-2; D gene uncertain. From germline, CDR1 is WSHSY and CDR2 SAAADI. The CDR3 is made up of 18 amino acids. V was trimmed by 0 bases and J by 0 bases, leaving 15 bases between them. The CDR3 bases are TGCGCCAGCAGTGAGTCCCCTTCGGCGGTTTTAGCCAAAAACATTCAGTACTTC. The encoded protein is CASSESPSAVLAKNIQYF.

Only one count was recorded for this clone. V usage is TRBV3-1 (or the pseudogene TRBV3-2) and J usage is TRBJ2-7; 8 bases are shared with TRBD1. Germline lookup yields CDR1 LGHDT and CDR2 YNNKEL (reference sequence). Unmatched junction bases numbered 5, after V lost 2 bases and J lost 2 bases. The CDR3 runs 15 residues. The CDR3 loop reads CASSQSRDRPYEQYF. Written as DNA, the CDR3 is TGTGCCAGCAGCCAATCCCGGGACAGGCCCTACGAGCAGTACTTC.

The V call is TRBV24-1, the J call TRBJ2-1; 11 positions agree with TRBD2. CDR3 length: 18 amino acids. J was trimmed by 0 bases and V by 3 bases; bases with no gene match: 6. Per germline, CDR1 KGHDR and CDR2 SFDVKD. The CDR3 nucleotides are TGTGCCACCAGTGATGCTAGCGGGAGGACGTCCTCCTACAATGAGCAGTTCTTC. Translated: CATSDASGRTSSYNEQFF.

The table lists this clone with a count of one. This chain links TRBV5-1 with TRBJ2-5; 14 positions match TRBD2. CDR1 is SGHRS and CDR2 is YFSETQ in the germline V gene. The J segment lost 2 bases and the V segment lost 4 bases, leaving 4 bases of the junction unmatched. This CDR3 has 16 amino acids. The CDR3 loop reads CASSRRTSGRQETQYF. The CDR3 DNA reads TGCGCCAGCAGCCGTCGGACTAGCGGGAGGCAAGAGACCCAGTACTTC.

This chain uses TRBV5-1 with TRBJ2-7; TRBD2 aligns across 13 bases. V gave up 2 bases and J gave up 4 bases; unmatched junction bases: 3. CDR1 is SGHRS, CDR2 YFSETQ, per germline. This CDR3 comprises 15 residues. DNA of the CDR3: TGCGCCAGCAGCTTCGGACTAGCGGGAGAATACGAGCAGTACTTC. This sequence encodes CASSFGLAGEYEQYF.

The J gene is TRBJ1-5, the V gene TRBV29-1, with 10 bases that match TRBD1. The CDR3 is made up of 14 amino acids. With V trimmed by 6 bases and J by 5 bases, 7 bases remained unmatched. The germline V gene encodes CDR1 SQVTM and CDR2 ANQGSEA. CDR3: CSVGGGQGDQPQHF. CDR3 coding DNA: TGCAGCGTCGGGGGCGGACAGGGGGATCAGCCCCAGCATTTT.

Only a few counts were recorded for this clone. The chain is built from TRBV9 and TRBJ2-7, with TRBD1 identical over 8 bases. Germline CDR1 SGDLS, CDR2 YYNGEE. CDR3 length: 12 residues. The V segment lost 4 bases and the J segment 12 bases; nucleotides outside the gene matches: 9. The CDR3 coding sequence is TGTGCCAGCAGCCCGGACAGGGCCGGGCTGTACTTC. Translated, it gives CASSPDRAGLYF.

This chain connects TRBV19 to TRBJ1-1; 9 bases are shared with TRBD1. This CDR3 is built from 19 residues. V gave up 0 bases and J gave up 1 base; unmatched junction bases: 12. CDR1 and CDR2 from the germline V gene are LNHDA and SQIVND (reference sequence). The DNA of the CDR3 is TGTGCCAGTAGTATAGATCGGTGGGACAGGGCCATTCCGAACACTGAAGCTTTCTTT. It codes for CASSIDRWDRAIPNTEAFF.

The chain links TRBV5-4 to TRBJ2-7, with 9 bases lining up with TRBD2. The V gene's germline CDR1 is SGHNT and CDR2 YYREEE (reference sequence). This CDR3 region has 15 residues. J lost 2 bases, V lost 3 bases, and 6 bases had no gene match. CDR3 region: CASSSTERGAYEQYF. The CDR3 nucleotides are TGTGCCAGCAGCTCCACCGAGCGGGGGGCCTACGAGCAGTACTTC. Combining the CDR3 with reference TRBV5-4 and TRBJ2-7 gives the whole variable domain ETGVTQSPTHLIKTRGQQVTLRCSSQSGHNTVSWYQQALGQGPQFIFQYYREEENGRGNFPPRFSGLQFPNYSSELNVNALELDDSALYLCASSSTERGAYEQYFGPGTRLTVT.

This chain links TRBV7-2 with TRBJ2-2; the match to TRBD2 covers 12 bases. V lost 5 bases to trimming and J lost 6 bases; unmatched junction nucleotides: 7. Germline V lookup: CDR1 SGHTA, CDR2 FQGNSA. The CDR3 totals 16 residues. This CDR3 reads CASSGLAGIGSGELFF. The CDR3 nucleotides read TGTGCCAGCAGCGGACTAGCGGGAATCGGGTCCGGGGAGCTGTTTTTT.

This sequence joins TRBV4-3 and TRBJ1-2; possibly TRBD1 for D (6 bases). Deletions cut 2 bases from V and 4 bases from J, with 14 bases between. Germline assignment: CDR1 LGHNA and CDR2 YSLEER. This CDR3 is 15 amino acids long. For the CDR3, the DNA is TGCGCCAGCAGCCAACGGGACATCCTATCCTATGGCTACACCTTC. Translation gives CASSQRDILSYGYTF.

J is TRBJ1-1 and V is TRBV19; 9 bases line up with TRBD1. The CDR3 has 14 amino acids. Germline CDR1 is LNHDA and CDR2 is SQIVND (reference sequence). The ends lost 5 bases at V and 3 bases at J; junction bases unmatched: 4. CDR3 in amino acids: CASSADRGDTEAFF. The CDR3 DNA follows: TGTGCCAGTAGTGCCGACAGGGGGGACACTGAAGCTTTCTTT.

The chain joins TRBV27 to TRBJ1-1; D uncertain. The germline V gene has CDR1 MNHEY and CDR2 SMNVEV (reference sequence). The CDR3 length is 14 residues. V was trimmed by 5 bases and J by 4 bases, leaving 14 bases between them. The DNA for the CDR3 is TGTGCCAGCAGTCCCCGGCGGGTGAGCACTGAAGCTTTCTTT. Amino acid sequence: CASSPRRVSTEAFF.

The CDR3 bases are TGTGCCAGCAGTTTATCGGGGGGGCCATTTAACTATGGCTACACCTTC. As protein: CASSLSGGPFNYGYTF. The chain employs TRBV28 and TRBJ1-2; the D gene is possibly TRBD1 (6 bases). The V end was cut by 1 base, the J end by 1 base, with 13 bases between. The CDR3 is 16 amino acids. Looked up from germline, CDR1 is MDHEN and CDR2 is SYDVKM.

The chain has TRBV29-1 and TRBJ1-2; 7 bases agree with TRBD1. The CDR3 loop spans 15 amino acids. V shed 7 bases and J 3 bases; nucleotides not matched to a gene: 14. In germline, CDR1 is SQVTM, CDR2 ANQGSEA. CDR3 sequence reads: CSANWGTAPDYGYTF. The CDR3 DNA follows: TGCAGCGCCAATTGGGGGACAGCTCCCGACTATGGCTACACCTTC.

The CDR3 reads CASSILTSGTFEQYF. Here the CDR3 DNA reads TGTGCCAGTAGTATTCTAACTAGCGGGACTTTCGAGCAGTACTTC. The chain employs TRBV19 and TRBJ2-7, with 10 positions matching TRBD2. Germline assignment: CDR1 LNHDA and CDR2 SQIVND (reference sequence). With V trimmed by 3 bases and J by 6 bases, 8 bases remained unmatched. This CDR3 has 15 residues.

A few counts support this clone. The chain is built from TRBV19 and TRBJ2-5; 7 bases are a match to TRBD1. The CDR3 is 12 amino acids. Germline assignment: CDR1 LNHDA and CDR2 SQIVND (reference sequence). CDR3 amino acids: CGTQDRRGTQYF. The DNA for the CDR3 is TGTGGCACCCAGGACAGGAGAGGGACCCAGTACTTC.

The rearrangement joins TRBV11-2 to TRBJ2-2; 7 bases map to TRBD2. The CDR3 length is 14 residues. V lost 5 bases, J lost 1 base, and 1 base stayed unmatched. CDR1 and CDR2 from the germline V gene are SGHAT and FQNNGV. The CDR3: CASSPSGNTGELFF. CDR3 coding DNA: TGTGCCAGCAGCCCTAGCGGGAACACCGGGGAGCTGTTTTTT.

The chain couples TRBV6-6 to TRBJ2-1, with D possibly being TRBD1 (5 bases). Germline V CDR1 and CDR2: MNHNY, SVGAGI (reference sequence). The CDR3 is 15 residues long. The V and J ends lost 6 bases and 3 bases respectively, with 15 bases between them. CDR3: CASSLTRTYYNEQFF. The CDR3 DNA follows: TGTGCCAGCAGCCTAACAAGGACATACTACAATGAGCAGTTCTTC.